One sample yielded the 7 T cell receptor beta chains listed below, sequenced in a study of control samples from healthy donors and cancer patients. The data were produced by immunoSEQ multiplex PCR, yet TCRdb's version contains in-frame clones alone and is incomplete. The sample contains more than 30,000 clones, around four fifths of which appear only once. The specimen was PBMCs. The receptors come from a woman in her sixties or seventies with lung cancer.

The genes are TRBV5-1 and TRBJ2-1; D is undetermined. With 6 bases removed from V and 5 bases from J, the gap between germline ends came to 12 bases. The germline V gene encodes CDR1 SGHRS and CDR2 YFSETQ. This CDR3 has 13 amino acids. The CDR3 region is CASTTSFDNEQFF. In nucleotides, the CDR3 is TGCGCCAGCACCACCTCTTTCGACAATGAGCAGTTCTTC.

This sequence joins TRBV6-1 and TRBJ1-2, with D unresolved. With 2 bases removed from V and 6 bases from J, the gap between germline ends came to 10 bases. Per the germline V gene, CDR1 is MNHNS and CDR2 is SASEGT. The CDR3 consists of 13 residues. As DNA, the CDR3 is TGTGCCAGCAGTGAACAGCGTGGGGATGGCTACACCTTC. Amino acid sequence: CASSEQRGDGYTF.

CDR3 in amino acids: CASSLNSDRDTQYF. In DNA, the CDR3 is TGTGCCAGCAGTTTAAACTCTGACAGGGATACGCAGTATTTT. The chain carries TRBV27 and TRBJ2-3; perhaps TRBD1 as D (6 bases). This CDR3 spans 14 amino acids. The germline CDR1 and CDR2 sequences are MNHEY and SMNVEV (reference sequence). Trimming shortened V by 2 bases and J by 6 bases, and 12 bases separated the two germline ends.

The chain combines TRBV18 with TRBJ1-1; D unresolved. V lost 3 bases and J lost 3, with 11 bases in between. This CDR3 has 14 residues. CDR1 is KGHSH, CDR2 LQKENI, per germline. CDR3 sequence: CASSPGFRDTEAFF. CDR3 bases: TGTGCCAGCTCACCGGGCTTTAGGGACACTGAAGCTTTCTTT.

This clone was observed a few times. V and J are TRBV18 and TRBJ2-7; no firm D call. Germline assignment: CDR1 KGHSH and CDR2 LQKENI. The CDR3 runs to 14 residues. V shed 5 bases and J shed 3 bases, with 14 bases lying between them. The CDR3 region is CASSDFKSYYEQYF. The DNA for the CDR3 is TGTGCCAGCTCAGATTTCAAATCCTACTACGAGCAGTACTTC.

CDR3 DNA: TGCGCCAGCAGCTTGGACGCAGATCAGCCCCAGCATTTT. Translation: CASSLDADQPQHF. The chain recombines TRBV5-1 with TRBJ1-5; D not certain. Trimming stripped 0 bases from V and 5 bases from J, with 6 bases between. CDR3 length equals 13 residues. Germline V lookup: CDR1 SGHRS, CDR2 YFSETQ.

The CDR3: CSASRGSQPQHF. The CDR3, as DNA: TGCAGTGCTAGTAGGGGAAGCCAGCCCCAGCATTTT. This chain connects TRBV20-1 to TRBJ1-5, with D tentatively TRBD1 (5 bases). The CDR3 contains 12 residues. Trimming shortened V by 3 bases and J by 7 bases, and 10 bases separated the two germline ends. CDR1 and CDR2 (germline): DFQATT, SNEGSKA (reference sequence).